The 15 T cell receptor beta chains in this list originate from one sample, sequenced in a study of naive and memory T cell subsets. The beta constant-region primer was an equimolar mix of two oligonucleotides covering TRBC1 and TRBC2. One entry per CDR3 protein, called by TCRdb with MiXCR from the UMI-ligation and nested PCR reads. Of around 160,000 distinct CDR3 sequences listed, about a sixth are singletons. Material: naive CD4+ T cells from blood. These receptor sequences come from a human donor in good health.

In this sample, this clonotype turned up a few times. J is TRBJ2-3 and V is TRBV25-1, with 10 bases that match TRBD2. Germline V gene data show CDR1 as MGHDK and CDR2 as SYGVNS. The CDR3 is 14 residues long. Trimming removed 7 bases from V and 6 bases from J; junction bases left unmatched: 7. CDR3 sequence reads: CASNVAGGSDTQYF. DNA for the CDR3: TGTGCCAGCAATGTAGCGGGAGGCTCCGATACGCAGTATTTT.

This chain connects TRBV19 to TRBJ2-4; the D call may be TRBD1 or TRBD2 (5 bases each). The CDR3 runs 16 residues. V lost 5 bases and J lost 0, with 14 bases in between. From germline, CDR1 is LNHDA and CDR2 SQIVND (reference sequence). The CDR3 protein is CASSQDGDEAKNIQYF. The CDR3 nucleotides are TGTGCCAGTAGTCAAGACGGGGACGAAGCCAAAAACATTCAGTACTTC.

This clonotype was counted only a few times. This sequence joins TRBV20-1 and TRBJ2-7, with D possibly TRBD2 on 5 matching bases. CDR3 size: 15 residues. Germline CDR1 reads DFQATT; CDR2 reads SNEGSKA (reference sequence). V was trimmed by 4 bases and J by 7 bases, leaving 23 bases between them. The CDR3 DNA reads TGCAGTGCTACCCGGGGATCACTGCAGTTGGGAGAGCAGTACTTC. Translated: CSATRGSLQLGEQYF.

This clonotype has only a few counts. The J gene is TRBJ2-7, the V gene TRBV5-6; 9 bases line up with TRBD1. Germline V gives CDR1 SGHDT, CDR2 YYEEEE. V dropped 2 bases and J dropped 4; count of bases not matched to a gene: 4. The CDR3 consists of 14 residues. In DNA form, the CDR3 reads TGTGCCAGCAGCTTCCGGGACAGGGATTACGAGCAGTACTTC. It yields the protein CASSFRDRDYEQYF.

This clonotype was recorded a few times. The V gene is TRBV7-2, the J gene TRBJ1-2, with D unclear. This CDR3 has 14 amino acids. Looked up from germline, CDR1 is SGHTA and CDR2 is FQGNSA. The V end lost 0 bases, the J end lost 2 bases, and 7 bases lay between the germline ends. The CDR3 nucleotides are TGTGCCAGCAGCTTAGCGGGAACCAACTATGGCTACACCTTC. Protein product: CASSLAGTNYGYTF.

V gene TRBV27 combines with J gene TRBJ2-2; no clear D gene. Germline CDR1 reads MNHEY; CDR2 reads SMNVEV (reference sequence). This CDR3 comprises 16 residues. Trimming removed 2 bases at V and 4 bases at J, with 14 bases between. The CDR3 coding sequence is TGTGCCAGCAGTTTAGCCGGGCCAGGCAGCACCGGGGAGCTGTTTTTT. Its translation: CASSLAGPGSTGELFF.

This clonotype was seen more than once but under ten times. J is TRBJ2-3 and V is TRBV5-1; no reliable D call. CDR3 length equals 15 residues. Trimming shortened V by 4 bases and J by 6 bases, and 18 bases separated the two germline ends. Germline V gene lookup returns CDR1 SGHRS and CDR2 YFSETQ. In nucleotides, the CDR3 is TGCGCCAGCAGCCAAACCCCCACGGTCGGGGATACGCAGTATTTT. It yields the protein CASSQTPTVGDTQYF. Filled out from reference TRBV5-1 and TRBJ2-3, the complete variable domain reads KAGVTQTPRYLIKTRGQQVTLSCSPISGHRSVSWYQQTPGQGLQFLFEYFSETQRNKGNFPGRFSGRQFSNSRSEMNVSTLELGDSALYLCASSQTPTVGDTQYFGPGTRLTVL.

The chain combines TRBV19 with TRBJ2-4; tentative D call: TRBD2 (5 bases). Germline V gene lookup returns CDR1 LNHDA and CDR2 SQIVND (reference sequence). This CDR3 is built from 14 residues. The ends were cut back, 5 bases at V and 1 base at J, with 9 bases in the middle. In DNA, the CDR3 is TGTGCCAGTAGTTCTAGGGAGGCCAAAAACATTCAGTACTTC. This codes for CASSSREAKNIQYF.

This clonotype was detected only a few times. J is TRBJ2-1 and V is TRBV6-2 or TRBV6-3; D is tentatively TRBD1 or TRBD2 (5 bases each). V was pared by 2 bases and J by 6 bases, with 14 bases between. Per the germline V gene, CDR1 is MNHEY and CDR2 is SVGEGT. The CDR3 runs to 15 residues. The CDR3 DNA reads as TGTGCCAGCAGTTACGTAAGTAAGGGGAGCAATGAGCAGTTCTTC. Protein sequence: CASSYVSKGSNEQFF.

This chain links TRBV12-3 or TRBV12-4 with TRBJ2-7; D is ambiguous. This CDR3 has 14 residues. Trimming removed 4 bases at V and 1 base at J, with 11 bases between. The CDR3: CASSSLRESYEQYF. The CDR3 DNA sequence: TGTGCCAGCAGTTCCTTAAGAGAGTCCTACGAGCAGTACTTC.

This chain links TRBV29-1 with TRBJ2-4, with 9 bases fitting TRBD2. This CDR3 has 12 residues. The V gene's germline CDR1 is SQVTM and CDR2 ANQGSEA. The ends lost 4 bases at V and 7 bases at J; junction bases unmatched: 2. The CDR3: CSVVAGENIQYF. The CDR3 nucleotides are TGCAGCGTTGTAGCGGGAGAGAACATTCAGTACTTC.

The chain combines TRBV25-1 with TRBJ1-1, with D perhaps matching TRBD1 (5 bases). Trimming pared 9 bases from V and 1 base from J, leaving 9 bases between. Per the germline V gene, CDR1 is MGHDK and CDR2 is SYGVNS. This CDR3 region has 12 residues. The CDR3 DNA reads TGTGCCAGTCGGGGGGGGAACACTGAAGCTTTCTTT. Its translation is CASRGGNTEAFF.

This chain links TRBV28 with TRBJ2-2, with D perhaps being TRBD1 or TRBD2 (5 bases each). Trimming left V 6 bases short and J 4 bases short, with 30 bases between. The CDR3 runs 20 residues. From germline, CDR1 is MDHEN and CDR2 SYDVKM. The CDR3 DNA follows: TGTGCCAGCAGCTCACCTAACTACCGGGACCGCAAACGGGTCACCGGGGAGCTGTTTTTT. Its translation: CASSSPNYRDRKRVTGELFF. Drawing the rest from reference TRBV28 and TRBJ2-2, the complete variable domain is DVKVTQSSRYLVKRTGEKVFLECVQDMDHENMFWYRQDPGLGLRLIYFSYDVKMKEKGDIPEGYSVSREKKERFSLILESASTNQTSMYLCASSSPNYRDRKRVTGELFFGEGSRLTVL.

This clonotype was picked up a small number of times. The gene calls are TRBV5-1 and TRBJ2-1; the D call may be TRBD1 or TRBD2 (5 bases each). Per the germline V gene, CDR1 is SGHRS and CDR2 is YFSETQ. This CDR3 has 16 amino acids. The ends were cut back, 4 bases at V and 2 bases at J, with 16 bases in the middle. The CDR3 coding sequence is TGCGCCAGCAGCGACACGCAGGGAGTCACCTACAATGAGCAGTTCTTC. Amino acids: CASSDTQGVTYNEQFF.

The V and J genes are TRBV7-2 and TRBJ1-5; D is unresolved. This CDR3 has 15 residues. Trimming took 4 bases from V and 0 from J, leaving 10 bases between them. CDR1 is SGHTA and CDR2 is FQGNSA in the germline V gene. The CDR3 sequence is CASSSAADSNQPQHF. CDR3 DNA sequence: TGTGCCAGCAGCTCGGCCGCCGATAGCAATCAGCCCCAGCATTTT.